What follows are 25 T cell receptor beta chains derived from one specimen sequenced in a study of control samples from healthy donors and cancer patients. Assay used: immunoSEQ multiplex PCR; TCRdb lists only in-frame clones, some missing. The repertoire holds approximately 98,000 clones, with around 80% as singletons. The specimen sequenced was blood. These receptors all stem from a young man in good health.

This rearrangement joins TRBV27 to TRBJ1-1, with a possible D match to TRBD1 (6 bases). V lost 5 bases, J lost 1 base, and 20 bases lay in between. Germline loops: CDR1 MNHEY, CDR2 SMNVEV (reference sequence). This CDR3 is built from 17 residues. CDR3 protein: CASSQRPRQAANTEAFF. In DNA, the CDR3 is TGTGCCAGCAGTCAACGACCAAGACAGGCCGCGAACACTGAAGCTTTCTTT.

The chain recombines TRBV19 with TRBJ1-3; 9 bases are shared with TRBD1. The V gene end was trimmed by 3 bases and the J gene end by 4 bases; junction bases not matched to a gene: 4. The CDR3 consists of 15 residues. From germline, CDR1 is LNHDA and CDR2 SQIVND (reference sequence). CDR3 coding DNA: TGTGCCAGTAGTATTACAGGGGGCGTCGGAAACACCATATATTTT. Protein sequence: CASSITGGVGNTIYF.

This chain links TRBV5-4 with TRBJ1-6, with D possibly matching TRBD1 (5 bases). Trimming stripped 5 bases from V and 4 bases from J, with 10 bases between. The germline CDR1 and CDR2 sequences are SGHNT and YYREEE (reference sequence). The CDR3 runs 14 residues. CDR3 loop: CASSGTDYNSPLHF. The DNA for the CDR3 is TGTGCCAGCAGTGGGACGGATTATAATTCACCCCTCCACTTT.

V and J are TRBV4-2 and TRBJ1-6, with D tentatively TRBD1 (5 bases). The length of the CDR3 is 15 residues. Looked up from germline, CDR1 is LGHNA and CDR2 is YNFKEQ. Trimming stripped 5 bases from V and 6 bases from J, with 14 bases between. In DNA, the CDR3 is TGTGCCAGCAGCGGCCGGGACGGTTCTAATTCACCCCTCCACTTT. This sequence encodes CASSGRDGSNSPLHF.

The rearrangement joins TRBV5-1 to TRBJ1-2, with unresolved D. The CDR3 length is 13 residues. Trimming took 0 bases from V and 3 from J, leaving 6 bases between them. Germline V gives CDR1 SGHRS, CDR2 YFSETQ. The CDR3 is CASSLGGYYGYTF. The CDR3 DNA sequence: TGCGCCAGCAGCTTGGGCGGATACTATGGCTACACCTTC.

V and J are TRBV15 and TRBJ1-1; no clear D. The CDR3 has 13 amino acids. The V end lost 0 bases, the J end lost 2 bases, and 4 bases lay between the germline ends. Germline CDR1 and CDR2: LNHNV and YYDKDF (reference sequence). CDR3 sequence: CATSRDPNTEAFF. The CDR3, as DNA: TGTGCCACCAGCAGAGACCCTAACACTGAAGCTTTCTTT. Full variable domain (missing parts from reference TRBV15 and TRBJ1-1): DAMVIQNPRYQVTQFGKPVTLSCSQTLNHNVMYWYQQKSSQAPKLLFHYYDKDFNNEADTPDNFQSRRPNTSFCFLDIRSPGLGDTAMYLCATSRDPNTEAFFGQGTRLTVV.

The chain is built from TRBV5-5 and TRBJ2-3; the D is unclear. CDR3 length: 12 residues. V was cut by 3 bases and J by 0 bases, with 2 bases left in between. From germline, CDR1 is SGHKS and CDR2 YYEKEE (reference sequence). CDR3 DNA: TGTGCCAGCAGCTCGAGCACAGATACGCAGTATTTT. Its protein product is CASSSSTDTQYF.

The V call is TRBV10-3, the J call TRBJ1-2, with TRBD1 matching over 7 bases. Germline assignment: CDR1 ENHRY and CDR2 SYGVKD. The junction had 3 bases not matched to a gene; V was cut back by 4 bases and J by 4 bases. CDR3 length: 13 amino acids. For the CDR3, the DNA is TGTGCCATCAGTGCGACAGGGCCCTATGGCTACACCTTC. Its translation is CAISATGPYGYTF.

V is TRBV6-5 and J is TRBJ2-5; D is undetermined. Germline V lookup: CDR1 MNHEY, CDR2 SVGAGI. This CDR3 has 13 amino acids. Between the trimmed V and J ends, which lost 10 bases and 5 bases, there was a span of 17 bases. The chain's CDR3 is CATPRTSQETQYF. The DNA of the CDR3 is TGTGCCACGCCCCGCACATCTCAGGAGACCCAGTACTTC.

This clone was detected a few times. The J gene is TRBJ1-2, the V gene TRBV4-2; no clear D gene. Trimming left V 0 bases short and J 6 bases short, with 17 bases between. There are 16 residues in the CDR3. Germline assignment: CDR1 LGHNA and CDR2 YNFKEQ. The CDR3 DNA is TGTGCCAGCAGCCAAGATCTAAGAGGCGTACCTAATGGCTACACCTTC. It encodes CASSQDLRGVPNGYTF.

With regard to this clone: The sample carries other DNA sequences with the same CDR3. The gene calls are TRBV20-1 and TRBJ2-7; unclear D gene. Per germline, CDR1 DFQATT and CDR2 SNEGSKA (reference sequence). V was shortened by 5 bases and J by 2 bases, with 7 bases between the two germline ends. The CDR3 length is 11 residues. CDR3 residues: CSARTTYEQYF. Written as DNA, the CDR3 is TGCAGTGCTCGTACGACCTACGAGCAGTACTTC.

This rearrangement joins TRBV5-1 to TRBJ1-4; 11 positions agree with TRBD1. Per germline, CDR1 SGHRS and CDR2 YFSETQ. This CDR3 comprises 17 residues. The V and J ends lost 0 bases and 7 bases, in that order; junction bases with no gene match: 8. CDR3 residues: CASSLARTGGEFEKLFF. The DNA for the CDR3 is TGCGCCAGCAGCTTGGCTAGGACAGGGGGCGAATTTGAAAAACTGTTTTTT.

The chain uses TRBV7-2 and TRBJ2-7; maybe TRBD1 (5 bases). V shed 1 base and J shed 7 bases, with 14 bases lying between them. CDR3 length: 14 residues. The germline V gene encodes CDR1 SGHTA and CDR2 FQGNSA. The CDR3 is CASSLGVAQGEQYV. CDR3 DNA sequence: TGTGCCAGCAGCTTAGGTGTCGCCCAGGGAGAGCAGTACGTC.

The V call is TRBV11-2, the J call TRBJ2-3; no definite D call. The CDR3 contains 14 residues. Germline loops: CDR1 SGHAT, CDR2 FQNNGV. Deletions cut 3 bases from V and 5 bases from J, with 12 bases between. The CDR3 DNA follows: TGTGCCAGCAGCTTCTCACGAAGCCTAGATACGCAGTATTTT. As protein: CASSFSRSLDTQYF.

There are a few counts of this clone. This chain links TRBV6-4 with TRBJ1-2; unclear D gene. CDR3 size: 13 residues. CDR1 is MRHNA, CDR2 SNTAGT, per germline. Trimming took 6 bases from V and 5 from J, leaving 13 bases between them. The CDR3 DNA sequence: TGTGCCAGCAGCCCTGACGGAGTATATGGCTACACCTTC. This gives the protein CASSPDGVYGYTF.

This clone was found once. This chain links TRBV6-5 with TRBJ2-2; D not resolved. The CDR3 contains 12 residues. Germline CDR1 is MNHEY and CDR2 is SVGAGI. Between the trimmed V and J ends, which lost 7 bases and 1 base, there was a span of 4 bases. CDR3 DNA: TGTGCCAGCACAGGGAACACCGGGGAGCTGTTTTTT. It encodes CASTGNTGELFF.

The rearrangement uses TRBV27 and TRBJ2-1, with TRBD2 identical over 8 bases. The V segment lost 6 bases and the J segment 6 bases; nucleotides outside the gene matches: 10. The CDR3 is 15 residues long. CDR1 is MNHEY and CDR2 is SMNVEV in the germline V gene (reference sequence). The CDR3 region is CASSRRGLGSNEQFF. In nucleotides, the CDR3 is TGTGCCAGCAGCCGGAGGGGACTAGGATCCAATGAGCAGTTCTTC.

The rearrangement uses TRBV4-1 and TRBJ1-2, with D uncertain. Per the germline V gene, CDR1 is MGHRA and CDR2 is YSYEKL. The CDR3 has 16 amino acids. V lost 0 bases and J lost 8, with 19 bases in between. In DNA, the CDR3 is TGCGCCAGCAGCCAAGATCGAGGTGGGGTTTACGAGGGCTACACCTTC. It yields the protein CASSQDRGGVYEGYTF.

This clone occurred a few times. V and J are TRBV27 and TRBJ2-7; D possibly corresponds to TRBD1 (5 bases). V lost 0 bases and J 0 bases, leaving 12 bases between the germline ends. There are 16 residues in the CDR3. CDR1 MNHEY and CDR2 SMNVEV come from the germline V gene (reference sequence). The chain's CDR3 is CASSLSGQDISYEQYF. The CDR3 DNA sequence: TGTGCCAGCAGTTTATCCGGGCAGGACATCTCCTACGAGCAGTACTTC.

The rearrangement uses TRBV29-1 and TRBJ1-2, with 9 bases identical to TRBD1. Per germline, CDR1 SQVTM and CDR2 ANQGSEA. The CDR3 covers 16 residues. V shed 1 base and J 4 bases; nucleotides not matched to a gene: 10. This CDR3 reads CSVEVGGTGFLYGYTF. CDR3 DNA: TGCAGCGTTGAAGTTGGTGGGACAGGGTTTCTCTATGGCTACACCTTC. The whole variable domain, filled in from reference TRBV29-1 and TRBJ1-2, reads SAVISQKPSRDICQRGTSLTIQCQVDSQVTMMFWYRQQPGQSLTLIATANQGSEATYESGFVIDKFPISRPNLTFSTLTVSNMSPEDSSIYLCSVEVGGTGFLYGYTFGSGTRLTVV.

CDR3: CASSLGGSGETQYF. The CDR3 region has the DNA TGTGCCAGCAGCTTGGGAGGATCGGGAGAGACCCAGTACTTC. V usage is TRBV5-4 and J usage is TRBJ2-5, with D uncertain. V lost 0 bases to trimming and J lost 4 bases, with 10 bases between them. The CDR3 spans 14 residues. The germline V gene encodes CDR1 SGHNT and CDR2 YYREEE (reference sequence).

The chain links TRBV20-1 to TRBJ1-2; D remains unclear. CDR3 length: 12 residues. Germline V CDR1 and CDR2: DFQATT, SNEGSKA (reference sequence). The germline V and J ends were trimmed by 3 bases and 2 bases, with 7 bases remaining between them. The DNA of the CDR3 is TGCAGTGCTAGTTCAGACAACTATGGCTACACCTTC. It yields the protein CSASSDNYGYTF.

A single count supports this clone. The chain uses TRBV9 and TRBJ1-3; TRBD1 might be the D (6 bases). The length of the CDR3 is 16 residues. CDR1 SGDLS and CDR2 YYNGEE come from the germline V gene. The V gene lost 3 bases and the J gene lost 0 bases, with 13 bases spanning the gap. CDR3 in DNA: TGTGCCAGCAGCGAGGCACAGGGACCCTCTGGAAACACCATATATTTT. Encoded protein: CASSEAQGPSGNTIYF.

This chain links TRBV28 with TRBJ2-7, with D possibly being TRBD1 or TRBD2 (5 bases each). Germline assignment: CDR1 MDHEN and CDR2 SYDVKM. The CDR3 runs 14 residues. Trimming removed 7 bases at V and 2 bases at J, with 15 bases between. This chain's CDR3 is CASTPGRVPYEQYF. The DNA for the CDR3 is TGTGCCAGCACCCCGGGACGGGTTCCCTACGAGCAGTACTTC.

This chain connects TRBV30 to TRBJ1-4; 7 positions match TRBD1. Trimming removed 0 bases from V and 8 bases from J; junction bases left unmatched: 9. The length of the CDR3 is 15 residues. Germline CDR1 reads GTSNPN; CDR2 reads SVGIG (reference sequence). CDR3 residues: CAWSVRAGGIEKLFF. As DNA, the CDR3 is TGTGCCTGGAGTGTACGCGCAGGGGGAATAGAAAAACTGTTTTTT. The whole variable domain, remainder taken from reference TRBV30 and TRBJ1-4, is SQTIHQWPATLVQPVGSPLSLECTVEGTSNPNLYWYRQAAGRGLQLLFYSVGIGQISSEVPQNLSASRPQDRQFILSSKKLLLSDSGFYLCAWSVRAGGIEKLFFGSGTQLSVL.